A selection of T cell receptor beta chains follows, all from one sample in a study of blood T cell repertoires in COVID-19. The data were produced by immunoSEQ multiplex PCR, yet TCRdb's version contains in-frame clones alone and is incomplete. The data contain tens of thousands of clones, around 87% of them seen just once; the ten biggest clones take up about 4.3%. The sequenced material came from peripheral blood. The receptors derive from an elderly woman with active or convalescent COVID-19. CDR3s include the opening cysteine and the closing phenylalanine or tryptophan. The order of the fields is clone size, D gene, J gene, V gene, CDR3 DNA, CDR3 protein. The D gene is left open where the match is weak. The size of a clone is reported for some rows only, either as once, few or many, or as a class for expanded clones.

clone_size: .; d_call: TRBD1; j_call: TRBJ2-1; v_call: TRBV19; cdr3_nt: TGTGCCAGTACAGCCGGGACAGGGGGCAATGAGCAGTTCTTC; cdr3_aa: CASTAGTGGNEQFF
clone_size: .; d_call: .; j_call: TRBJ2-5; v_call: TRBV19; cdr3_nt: TGTGCCAGTAGTGGCAGGGGCTTGGAGACCCAGTACTTC; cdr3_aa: CASSGRGLETQYF
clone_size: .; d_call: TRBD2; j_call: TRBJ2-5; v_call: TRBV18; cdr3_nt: TGTGCCAGCTCACCTCCCGCGGGAGAAGAGACCCAGTACTTC; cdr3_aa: CASSPPAGEETQYF
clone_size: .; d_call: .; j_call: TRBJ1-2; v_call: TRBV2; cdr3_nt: TGTGCCAGCAGTGATCAGGTTTCCTATGGCTACACCTTC; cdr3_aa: CASSDQVSYGYTF
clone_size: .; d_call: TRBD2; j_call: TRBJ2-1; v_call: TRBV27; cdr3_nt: TGTGCCAGCAGGGGGAGCGGGACGGGATACAATGAGCAGTTCTTC; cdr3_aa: CASRGSGTGYNEQFF
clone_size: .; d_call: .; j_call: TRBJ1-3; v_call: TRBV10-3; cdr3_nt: TGTGCCATCGAGGATTTCTCTGGAAACACCATATATTTT; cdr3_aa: CAIEDFSGNTIYF
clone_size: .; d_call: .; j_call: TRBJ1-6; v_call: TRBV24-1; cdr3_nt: TGTGCCACCAGTGATTTCCAGAGGAGCTCCTATAATTCACCCCTCCACTTT; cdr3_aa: CATSDFQRSSYNSPLHF
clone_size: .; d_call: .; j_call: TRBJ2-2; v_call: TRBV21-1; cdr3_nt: TGTGCCAGCAGCAAAGTGGGGACTAGCGGGGATAGACTAGCGAACACCGGGGAGCTGTTTTTT; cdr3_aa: CASSKVGTSGDRLANTGELFF
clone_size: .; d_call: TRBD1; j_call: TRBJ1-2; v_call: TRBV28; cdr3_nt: TGTGCCAGCAGCCTGGGGACAGGGAAACTCTATGGCTACACCTTC; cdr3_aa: CASSLGTGKLYGYTF
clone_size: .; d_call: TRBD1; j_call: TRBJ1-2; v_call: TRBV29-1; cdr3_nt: TGCAGCGTTGCCTCCGACAGGGCTAACTATGGCTACACCTTC; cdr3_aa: CSVASDRANYGYTF
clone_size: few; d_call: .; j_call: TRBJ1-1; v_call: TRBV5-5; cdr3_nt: TGTGCCAGCAGCTTGGGTCCGTATACTGAAGCTTTCTTT; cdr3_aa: CASSLGPYTEAFF